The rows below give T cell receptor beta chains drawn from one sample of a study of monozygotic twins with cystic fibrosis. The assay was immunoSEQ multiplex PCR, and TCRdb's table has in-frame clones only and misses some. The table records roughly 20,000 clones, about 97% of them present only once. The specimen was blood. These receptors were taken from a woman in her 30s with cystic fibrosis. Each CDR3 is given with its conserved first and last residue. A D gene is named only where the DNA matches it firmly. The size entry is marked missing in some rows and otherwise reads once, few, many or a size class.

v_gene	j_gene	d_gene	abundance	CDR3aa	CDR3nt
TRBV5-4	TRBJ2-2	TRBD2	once	CASSPAGGRPGELFF	TGTGCCAGCAGCCCAGCGGGGGGGCGTCCCGGGGAGCTGTTTTTT
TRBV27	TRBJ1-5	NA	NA	CASSWGPRDQPQHF	TGTGCCAGCAGCTGGGGGCCCCGCGATCAGCCCCAGCATTTT
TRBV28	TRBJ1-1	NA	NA	CASSLSEGLEAFF	TGTGCCAGCAGTTTATCGGAGGGGCTGGAAGCTTTCTTT
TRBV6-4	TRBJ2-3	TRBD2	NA	CASSGLAGGTDTQYF	TGTGCCAGCAGTGGACTAGCGGGGGGCACAGATACGCAGTATTTT
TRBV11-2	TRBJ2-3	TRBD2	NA	CASSLEGTRFGTDTQYF	TGTGCCAGCAGCTTAGAGGGGACTAGGTTCGGCACAGATACGCAGTATTTT
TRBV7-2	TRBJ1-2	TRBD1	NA	CASSQGSGGPYGYTF	TGTGCCAGCAGCCAGGGGTCAGGGGGCCCCTATGGCTACACCTTC
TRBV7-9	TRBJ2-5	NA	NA	CASSARRLTGTSRETQYF	TGTGCCAGCAGCGCTAGGAGGCTAACAGGGACGAGTCGGGAGACCCAGTACTTC
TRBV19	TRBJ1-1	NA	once	CASSIVNTEAFF	TGTGCCAGTAGTATAGTGAACACTGAAGCTTTCTTT
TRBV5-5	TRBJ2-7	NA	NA	CASSLLGMGNEQYF	TGTGCCAGCAGCTTGCTCGGGATGGGTAACGAGCAGTACTTC
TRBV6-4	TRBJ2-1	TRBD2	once	CASSDSGGANEQFF	TGTGCCAGCAGTGACAGCGGGGGGGCCAATGAGCAGTTCTTC
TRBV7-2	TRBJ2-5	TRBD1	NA	CASSLDRGETQYF	TGTGCCAGCAGCTTGGACAGGGGGGAGACCCAGTACTTC
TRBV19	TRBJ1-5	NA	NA	CASSIGAGGGQPQHF	TGTGCCAGTAGTATTGGTGCGGGGGGTGGTCAGCCCCAGCATTTT
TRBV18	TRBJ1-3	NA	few	CASSPGIRGGGNTIYF	TGTGCCAGCTCCCCTGGAATCCGGGGTGGTGGAAACACCATATATTTT
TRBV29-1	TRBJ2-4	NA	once	CSVGAGTNIQYF	TGCAGCGTTGGGGCAGGGACAAACATTCAGTACTTC
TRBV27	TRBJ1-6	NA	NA	CASSFRRVGSPLHF	TGTGCCAGCAGTTTCCGCAGGGTTGGGTCACCCCTCCACTTT
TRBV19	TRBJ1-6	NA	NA	CASRELGSYNSPLHF	TGTGCCAGTAGAGAGCTCGGGAGCTATAATTCACCCCTCCACTTT
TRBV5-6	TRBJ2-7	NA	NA	CASSLDGHRNSYEQYF	TGTGCCAGCAGCTTGGATGGACATCGTAACTCCTACGAGCAGTACTTC
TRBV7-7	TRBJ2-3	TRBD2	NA	CASSLGSGGADTQYF	TGTGCCAGCAGCTTAGGTAGCGGGGGGGCGGATACGCAGTATTTT
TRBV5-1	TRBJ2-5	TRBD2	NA	CASSLAALAGPQETQYF	TGCGCCAGCAGCTTGGCGGCGCTAGCGGGCCCTCAAGAGACCCAGTACTTC
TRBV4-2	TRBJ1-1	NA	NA	CASSQRALLSNTEAFF	TGTGCCAGCAGCCAAAGGGCTCTTTTATCGAACACTGAAGCTTTCTTT
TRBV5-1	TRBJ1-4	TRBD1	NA	CASSPQGQGEKLFF	TGCGCCAGCAGCCCTCAGGGACAGGGCGAAAAACTGTTTTTT
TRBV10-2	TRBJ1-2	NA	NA	CASRKWHGYTF	TGCGCCAGCAGAAAATGGCATGGCTACACCTTC